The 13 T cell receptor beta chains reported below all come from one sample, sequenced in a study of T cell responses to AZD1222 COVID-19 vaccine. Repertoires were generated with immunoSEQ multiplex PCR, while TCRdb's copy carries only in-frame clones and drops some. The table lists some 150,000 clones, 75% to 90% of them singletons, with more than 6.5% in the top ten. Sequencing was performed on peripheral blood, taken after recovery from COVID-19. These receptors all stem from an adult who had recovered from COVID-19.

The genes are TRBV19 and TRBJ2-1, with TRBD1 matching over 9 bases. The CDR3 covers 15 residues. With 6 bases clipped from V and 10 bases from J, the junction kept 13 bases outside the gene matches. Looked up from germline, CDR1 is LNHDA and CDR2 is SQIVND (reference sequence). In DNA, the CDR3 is TGTGCCAGTAGCATTCCGGGACAGGGAATCTGGGAGCAGTTCTTC. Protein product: CASSIPGQGIWEQFF.

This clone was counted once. For the CDR3, the DNA is TGCGCCAGCAGCTTTTTCAGGGGCGGCTATGGCTACACCTTC. Amino acid sequence: CASSFFRGGYGYTF. V gene TRBV5-1 combines with J gene TRBJ1-2, with D possibly matching TRBD1 (6 bases). Trimming took 2 bases from V and 4 from J, leaving 12 bases between them. This CDR3 contains 14 residues. The germline V gene has CDR1 SGHRS and CDR2 YFSETQ.

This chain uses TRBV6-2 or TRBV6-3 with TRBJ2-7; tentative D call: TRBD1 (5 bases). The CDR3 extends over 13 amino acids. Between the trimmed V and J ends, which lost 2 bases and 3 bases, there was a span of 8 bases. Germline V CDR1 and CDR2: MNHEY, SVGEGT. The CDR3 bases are TGTGCCAGCAGTTACGACAGCAGCTACGAGCAGTACTTC. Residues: CASSYDSSYEQYF.

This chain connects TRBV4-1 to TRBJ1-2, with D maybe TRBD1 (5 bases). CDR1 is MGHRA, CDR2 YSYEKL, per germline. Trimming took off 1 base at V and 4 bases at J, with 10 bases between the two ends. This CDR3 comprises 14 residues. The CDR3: CASSQGTGIYGYTF. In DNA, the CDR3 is TGCGCCAGCAGCCAAGGCACAGGCATCTATGGCTACACCTTC.

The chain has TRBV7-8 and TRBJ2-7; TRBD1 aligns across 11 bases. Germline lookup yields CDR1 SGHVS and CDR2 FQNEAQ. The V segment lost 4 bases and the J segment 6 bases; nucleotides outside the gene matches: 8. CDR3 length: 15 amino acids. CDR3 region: CASSSWTGGGFEQYF. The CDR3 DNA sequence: TGTGCCAGCAGCTCATGGACAGGGGGCGGCTTCGAGCAGTACTTC.

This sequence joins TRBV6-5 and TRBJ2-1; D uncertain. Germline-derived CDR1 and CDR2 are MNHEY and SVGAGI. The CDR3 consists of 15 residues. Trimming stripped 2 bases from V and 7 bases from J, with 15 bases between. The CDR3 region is CASSYEMTTGNEQFF. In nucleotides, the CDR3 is TGTGCCAGCAGTTACGAAATGACGACTGGGAATGAGCAGTTCTTC.

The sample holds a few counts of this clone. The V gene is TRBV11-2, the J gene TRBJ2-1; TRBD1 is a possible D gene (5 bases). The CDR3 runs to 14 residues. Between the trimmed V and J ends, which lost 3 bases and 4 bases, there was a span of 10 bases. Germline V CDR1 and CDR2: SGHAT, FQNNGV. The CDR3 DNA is TGTGCCAGCAGCTTTTTGCGGACATACAATGAGCAGTTCTTC. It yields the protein CASSFLRTYNEQFF.

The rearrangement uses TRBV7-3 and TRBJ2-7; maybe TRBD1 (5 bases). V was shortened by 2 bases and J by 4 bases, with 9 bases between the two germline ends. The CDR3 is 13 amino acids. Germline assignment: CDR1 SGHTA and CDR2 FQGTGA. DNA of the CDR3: TGTGCCAGCAGCTTAGAGGACACGTACGAGCAGTACTTC. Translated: CASSLEDTYEQYF.

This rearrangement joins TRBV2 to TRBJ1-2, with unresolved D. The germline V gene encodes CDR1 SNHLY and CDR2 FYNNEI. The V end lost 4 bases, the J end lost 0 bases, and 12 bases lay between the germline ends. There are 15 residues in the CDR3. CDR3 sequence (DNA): TGTGCCAGCAGTGTGGTAGCGCTTACTAACTATGGCTACACCTTC. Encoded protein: CASSVVALTNYGYTF.

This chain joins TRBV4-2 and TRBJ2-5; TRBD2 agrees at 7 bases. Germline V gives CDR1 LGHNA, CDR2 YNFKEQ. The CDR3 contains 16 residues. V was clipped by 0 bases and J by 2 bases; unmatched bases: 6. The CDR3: CASSQELGGGQETQYF. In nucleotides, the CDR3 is TGTGCCAGCAGCCAAGAATTGGGCGGGGGTCAAGAGACCCAGTACTTC.

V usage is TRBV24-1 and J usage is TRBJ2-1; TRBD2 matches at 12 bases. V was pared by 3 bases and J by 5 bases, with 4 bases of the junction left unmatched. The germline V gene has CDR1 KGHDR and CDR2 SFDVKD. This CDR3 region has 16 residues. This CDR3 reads CATSDRTSGADNEQFF. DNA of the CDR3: TGTGCCACCAGTGATCGGACTAGCGGGGCCGACAATGAGCAGTTCTTC.

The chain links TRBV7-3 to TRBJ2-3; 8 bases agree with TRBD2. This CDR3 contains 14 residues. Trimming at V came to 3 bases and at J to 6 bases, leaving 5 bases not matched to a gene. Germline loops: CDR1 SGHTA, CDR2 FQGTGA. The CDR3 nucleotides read TGTGCCAGCAGCTTGGCGGGGGGTGTTGATACGCAGTATTTT. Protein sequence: CASSLAGGVDTQYF.

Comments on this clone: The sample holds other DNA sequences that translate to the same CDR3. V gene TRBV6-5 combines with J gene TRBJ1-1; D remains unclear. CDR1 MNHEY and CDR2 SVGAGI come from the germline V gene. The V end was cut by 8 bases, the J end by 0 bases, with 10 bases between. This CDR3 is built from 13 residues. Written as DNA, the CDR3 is TGTGCCAGCCAAGACACGTTGAACACTGAAGCTTTCTTT. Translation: CASQDTLNTEAFF.